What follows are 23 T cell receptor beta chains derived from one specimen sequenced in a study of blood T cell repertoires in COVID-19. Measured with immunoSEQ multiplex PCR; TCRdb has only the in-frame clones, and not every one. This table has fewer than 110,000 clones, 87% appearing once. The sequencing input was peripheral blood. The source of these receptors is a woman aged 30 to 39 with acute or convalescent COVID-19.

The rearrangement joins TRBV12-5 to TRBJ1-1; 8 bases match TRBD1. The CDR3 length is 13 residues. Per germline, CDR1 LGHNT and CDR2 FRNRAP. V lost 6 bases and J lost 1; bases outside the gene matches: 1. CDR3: CASGQGANTEAFF. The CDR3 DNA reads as TGTGCTAGTGGGCAGGGGGCGAACACTGAAGCTTTCTTT.

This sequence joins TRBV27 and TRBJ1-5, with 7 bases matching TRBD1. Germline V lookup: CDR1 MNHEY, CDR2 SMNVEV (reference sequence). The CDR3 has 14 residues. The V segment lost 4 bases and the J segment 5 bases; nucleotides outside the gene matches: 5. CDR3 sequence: CASSSGQAYQPQHF. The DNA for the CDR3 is TGTGCCAGCAGTTCCGGACAGGCCTATCAGCCCCAGCATTTT.

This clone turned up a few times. The CDR3 sequence is CAISDPTGLNTEAFF. The CDR3 coding sequence is TGTGCCATCAGTGACCCGACAGGGCTTAACACTGAAGCTTTCTTT. The chain joins TRBV10-3 to TRBJ1-1, with TRBD1 identical over 7 bases. J lost 2 bases, V lost 3 bases, and 6 bases had no gene match. This CDR3 spans 15 amino acids. Looked up from germline, CDR1 is ENHRY and CDR2 is SYGVKD.

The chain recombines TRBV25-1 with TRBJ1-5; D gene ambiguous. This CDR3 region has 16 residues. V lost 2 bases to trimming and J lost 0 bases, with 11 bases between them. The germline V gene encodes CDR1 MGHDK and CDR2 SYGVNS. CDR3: CASSEMSGSSNQPQHF. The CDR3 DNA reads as TGTGCCAGCAGTGAAATGAGCGGCAGTAGCAATCAGCCCCAGCATTTT.

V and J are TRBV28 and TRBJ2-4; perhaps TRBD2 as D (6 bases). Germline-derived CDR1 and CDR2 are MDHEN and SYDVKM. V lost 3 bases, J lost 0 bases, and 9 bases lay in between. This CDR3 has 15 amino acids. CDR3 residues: CASSFRGLAKNIQYF. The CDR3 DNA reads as TGTGCCAGCAGTTTTCGGGGGTTAGCCAAAAACATTCAGTACTTC.

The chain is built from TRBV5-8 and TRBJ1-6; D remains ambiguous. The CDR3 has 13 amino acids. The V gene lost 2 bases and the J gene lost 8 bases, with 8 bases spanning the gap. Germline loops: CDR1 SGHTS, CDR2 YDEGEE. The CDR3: CASSLARDSPLHF. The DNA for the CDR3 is TGTGCCAGCAGCTTAGCGAGGGATTCACCCCTCCACTTT.

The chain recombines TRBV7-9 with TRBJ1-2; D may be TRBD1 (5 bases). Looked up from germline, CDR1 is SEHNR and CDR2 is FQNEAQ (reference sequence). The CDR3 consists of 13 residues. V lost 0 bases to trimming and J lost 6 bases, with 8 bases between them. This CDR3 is CASSLAQAHGYTF. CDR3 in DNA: TGTGCCAGCAGCTTAGCACAGGCACATGGCTACACCTTC.

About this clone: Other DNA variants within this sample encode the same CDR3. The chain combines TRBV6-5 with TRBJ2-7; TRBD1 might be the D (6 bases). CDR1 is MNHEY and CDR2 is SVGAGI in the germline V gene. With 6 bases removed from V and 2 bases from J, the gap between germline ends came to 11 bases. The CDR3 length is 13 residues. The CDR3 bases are TGTGCCAGCAGCCTAACAGGGACCTACGAGCAGTACTTC. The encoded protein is CASSLTGTYEQYF.

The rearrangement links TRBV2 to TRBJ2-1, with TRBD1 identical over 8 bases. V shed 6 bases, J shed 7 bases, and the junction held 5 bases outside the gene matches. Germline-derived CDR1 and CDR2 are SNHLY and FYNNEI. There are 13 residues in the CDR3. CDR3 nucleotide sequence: TGTGCCAGCAGAGGACAGGGTGGGAATGAGCAGTTCTTC. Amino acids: CASRGQGGNEQFF.

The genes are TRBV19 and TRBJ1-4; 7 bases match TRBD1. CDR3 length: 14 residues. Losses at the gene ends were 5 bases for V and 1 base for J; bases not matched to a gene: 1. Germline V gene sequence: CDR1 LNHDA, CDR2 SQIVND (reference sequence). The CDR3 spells CASSWDRTNEKLFF. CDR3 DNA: TGTGCCAGTAGTTGGGACAGAACTAATGAAAAACTGTTTTTT. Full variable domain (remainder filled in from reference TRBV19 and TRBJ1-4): DGGITQSPKYLFRKEGQNVTLSCEQNLNHDAMYWYRQDPGQGLRLIYYSQIVNDFQKGDIAEGYSVSREKKESFPLTVTSAQKNPTAFYLCASSWDRTNEKLFFGSGTQLSVL.

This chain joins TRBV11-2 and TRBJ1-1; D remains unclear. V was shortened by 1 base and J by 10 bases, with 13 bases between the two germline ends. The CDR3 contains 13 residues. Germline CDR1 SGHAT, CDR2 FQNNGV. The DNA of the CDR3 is TGTGCCAGCAGCTTAGTAACGAGTCGGGGAGCTTTCTTT. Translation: CASSLVTSRGAFF.

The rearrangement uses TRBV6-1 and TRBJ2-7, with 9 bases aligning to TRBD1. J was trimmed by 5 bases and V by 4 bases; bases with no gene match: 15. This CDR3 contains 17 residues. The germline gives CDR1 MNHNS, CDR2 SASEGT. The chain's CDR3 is CASSAPGQGKGWNEQYF. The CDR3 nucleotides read TGTGCCAGCAGTGCCCCGGGACAGGGTAAAGGGTGGAACGAGCAGTACTTC.

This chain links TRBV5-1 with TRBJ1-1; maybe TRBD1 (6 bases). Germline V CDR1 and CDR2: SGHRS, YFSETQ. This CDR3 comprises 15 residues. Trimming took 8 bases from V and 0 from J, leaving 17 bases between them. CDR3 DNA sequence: TGCGCCAGTCGGGCGGGGAGGGGGATGAACACTGAAGCTTTCTTT. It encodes CASRAGRGMNTEAFF.

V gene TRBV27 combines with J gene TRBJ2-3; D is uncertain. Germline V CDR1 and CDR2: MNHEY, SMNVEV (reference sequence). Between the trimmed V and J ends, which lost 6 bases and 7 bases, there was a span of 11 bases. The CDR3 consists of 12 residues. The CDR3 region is CASSLSPNTQYF. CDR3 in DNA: TGTGCCAGCAGCCTTAGCCCGAATACGCAGTATTTT.

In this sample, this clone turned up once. The CDR3 sequence: CAWAPWDSEKLFF. In nucleotides, the CDR3 is TGTGCCTGGGCCCCATGGGACAGTGAAAAACTGTTTTTT. The chain couples TRBV30 to TRBJ1-4; 7 bases map to TRBD1. Per the germline V gene, CDR1 is GTSNPN and CDR2 is SVGIG (reference sequence). The CDR3 spans 13 residues. V shed 5 bases and J 7 bases; nucleotides not matched to a gene: 7. The full variable domain, with the rest looked up from reference TRBV30 and TRBJ1-4, is SQTIHQWPATLVQPVGSPLSLECTVEGTSNPNLYWYRQAAGRGLQLLFYSVGIGQISSEVPQNLSASRPQDRQFILSSKKLLLSDSGFYLCAWAPWDSEKLFFGSGTQLSVL.

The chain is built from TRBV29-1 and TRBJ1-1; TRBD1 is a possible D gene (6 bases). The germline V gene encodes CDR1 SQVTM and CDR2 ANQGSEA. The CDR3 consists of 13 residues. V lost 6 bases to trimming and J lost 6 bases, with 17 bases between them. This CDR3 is CSVGRGTRAEAFF. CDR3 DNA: TGCAGCGTGGGTAGGGGGACGAGGGCTGAAGCTTTCTTT.

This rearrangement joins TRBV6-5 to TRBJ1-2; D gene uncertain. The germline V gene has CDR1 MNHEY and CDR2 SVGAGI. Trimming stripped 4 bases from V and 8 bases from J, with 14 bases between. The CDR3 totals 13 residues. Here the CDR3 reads CASSSRHAQGYTF. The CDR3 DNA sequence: TGTGCCAGCAGTTCCCGCCACGCACAAGGCTACACCTTC.

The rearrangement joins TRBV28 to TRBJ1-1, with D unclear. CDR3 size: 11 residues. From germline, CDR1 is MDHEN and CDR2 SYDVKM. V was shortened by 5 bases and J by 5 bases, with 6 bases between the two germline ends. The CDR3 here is CASSEGTEAFF. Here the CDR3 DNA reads TGTGCCAGCAGTGAGGGAACTGAAGCTTTCTTT.

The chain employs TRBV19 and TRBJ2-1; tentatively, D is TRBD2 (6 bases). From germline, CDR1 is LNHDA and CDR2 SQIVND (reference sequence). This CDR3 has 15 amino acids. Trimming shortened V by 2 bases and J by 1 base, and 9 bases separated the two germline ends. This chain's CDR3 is CASSITSLSYNEQFF. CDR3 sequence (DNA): TGTGCCAGTAGTATAACTAGCCTATCCTACAATGAGCAGTTCTTC.

The CDR3 DNA is TGTGCCAGCAGTTACTCTAGCGGGTGGAACAATGAGCAGTTCTTC. Translated, it gives CASSYSSGWNNEQFF. The rearrangement uses TRBV28 and TRBJ2-1; 8 positions match TRBD2. After removal of 4 bases from V and 5 bases from J, the junction contained 7 bases not matched to a gene. Germline values: CDR1 MDHEN, CDR2 SYDVKM. The CDR3 is 15 residues long.

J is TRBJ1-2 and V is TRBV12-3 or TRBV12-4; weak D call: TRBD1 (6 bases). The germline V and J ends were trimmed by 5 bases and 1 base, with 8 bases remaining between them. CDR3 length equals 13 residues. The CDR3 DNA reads TGTGCCAGCAGTAAACAGGGTAACTATGGCTACACCTTC. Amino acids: CASSKQGNYGYTF.

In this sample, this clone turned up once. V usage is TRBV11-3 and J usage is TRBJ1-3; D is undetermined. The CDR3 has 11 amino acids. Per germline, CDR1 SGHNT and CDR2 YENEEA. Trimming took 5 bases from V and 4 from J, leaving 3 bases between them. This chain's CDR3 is CASSVGNTIYF. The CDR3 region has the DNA TGTGCCAGCAGCGTAGGAAACACCATATATTTT. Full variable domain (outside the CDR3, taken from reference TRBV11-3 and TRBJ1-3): EAGVVQSPRYKIIEKKQPVAFWCNPISGHNTLYWYLQNLGQGPELLIRYENEEAVDDSQLPKDRFSAERLKGVDSTLKIQPAELGDSAVYLCASSVGNTIYFGEGSWLTVV.

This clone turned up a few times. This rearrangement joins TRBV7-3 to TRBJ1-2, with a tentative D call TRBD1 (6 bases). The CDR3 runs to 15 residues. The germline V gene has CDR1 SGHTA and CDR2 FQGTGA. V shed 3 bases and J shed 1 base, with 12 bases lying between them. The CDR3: CASSFGQLINYGYTF. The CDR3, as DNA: TGTGCCAGCAGCTTTGGACAGCTCATTAACTATGGCTACACCTTC.